This T cell receptor beta chain is from a study of T cell responses to AZD1222 COVID-19 vaccine. In germline, CDR1 is MDHEN, CDR2 SYDVKM. Deletions cut 6 bases from V and 2 bases from J, with 5 bases between. The CDR3 has 11 residues. For this clone: The target antigen is unknown.

TCRdb's table, derived via immunoSEQ multiplex PCR, lists solely in-frame clones and lacks some. The repertoire holds over 130,000 clones, with 80% to 95% as singletons. Study results and limitations: Repertoire sampling happened only post peak T cell response. Seropositivity was recorded at baseline in only 6 or 7 AZD1222 recipients. Donors skewed white British and female; clonal diversity was possibly underestimated. Spike-specific TCR breadth and depth went up after people got two AZD1222 doses.

V is TRBV28 and J is TRBJ2-7; D gene ambiguous. The starting material was peripheral blood, obtained 28 days after the second AZD1222 dose. The receptor comes from an adult who received the AZD1222 COVID-19 vaccine. The CDR3 DNA follows: TGTGCCAGCAGCTCTACCTACGAGCAGTACTTC. Protein: CASSSTYEQYF.